Presented here are 13 T cell receptor beta chains from one specimen sequenced in a study of blood T cells in healthy people across ages. The authors ran a second PCR of 7 to 11 cycles using a sample-barcoded 5' primer and a J-beta primer mix. TCRdb re-derived calls from the 5' RACE reads in MiXCR, one entry per CDR3 protein. This table holds around 1.1 million distinct CDR3 sequences, 35% to 40% found once. Material for sequencing was blood. These receptors were collected from a man aged 18-30 years in good health.

In its sample, this clonotype was seen a few times. The rearrangement links TRBV25-1 to TRBJ2-1, with TRBD1 identical over 7 bases. CDR1 MGHDK and CDR2 SYGVNS come from the germline V gene. The CDR3 is 15 residues long. The ends lost 3 bases at V and 8 bases at J; junction bases unmatched: 10. The CDR3 DNA reads TGTGCCAGCAGTGACCGACAGGGATCCCTGGATGAGCAGTTCTTC. Translating it yields CASSDRQGSLDEQFF. Together with reference TRBV25-1 and TRBJ2-1, the CDR3 gives the full variable domain: EADIYQTPRYLVIGTGKKITLECSQTMGHDKMYWYQQDPGMELHLIHYSYGVNSTEKGDLSSESTVSRIRTEHFPLTLESARPSHTSQYLCASSDRQGSLDEQFFGPGTRLTVL.

For this clonotype: A much larger clone lies one base from this, so it may be a read error. The chain recombines TRBV12-3 or TRBV12-4 with TRBJ1-2; D is ambiguous. The CDR3 has 15 amino acids. The CDR3 DNA sequence: TGTGCCAGCAGTTTTGGCGGTAGCCTTAACTATGGCTGCACCTTC. This codes for CASSFGGSLNYGCTF.

This clonotype has just a few counts. The chain employs TRBV28 and TRBJ1-5; tentative D call: TRBD1 (5 bases). Trimming left V 5 bases short and J 4 bases short, with 15 bases between. Germline assignment: CDR1 MDHEN and CDR2 SYDVKM. The CDR3 covers 15 residues. In DNA, the CDR3 is TGTGCCAGCAGTGCGCTGGACACCACAAATCAGCCCCAGCATTTT. Protein sequence: CASSALDTTNQPQHF.

The chain's CDR3 is CSVREIDEQYF. Written as DNA, the CDR3 is TGCAGCGTCAGGGAGATCGACGAGCAGTACTTC. V gene TRBV29-1 combines with J gene TRBJ2-7; D could derive from TRBD1 or TRBD2 (5 bases each). Germline CDR1 reads SQVTM; CDR2 reads ANQGSEA. Trimming stripped 6 bases from V and 5 bases from J, with 11 bases between. The CDR3 extends over 11 amino acids.

The chain links TRBV20-1 to TRBJ1-1; D possibly corresponds to TRBD1 (6 bases). Germline-derived CDR1 and CDR2 are DFQATT and SNEGSKA (reference sequence). This CDR3 is 13 amino acids long. With 4 bases removed from V and 0 bases from J, the gap between germline ends came to 9 bases. CDR3 sequence (DNA): TGCAGTGCTAAGGACAGTCTGAACACTGAAGCTTTCTTT. Residues: CSAKDSLNTEAFF.

The sample holds one count of this clonotype. Compared with germline, one end of the junction differs, possibly owing to a read error. The chain has TRBV20-1 and TRBJ2-3; TRBD2 aligns across 7 bases. Germline CDR1 and CDR2: DFQATT and SNEGSKA (reference sequence). This CDR3 comprises 14 residues. The CDR3 DNA reads TGCAGTGCTAGTGGAGGACTAGACACAGATACGCGGTATTTT. It specifies CSASGGLDTDTRYF.

This clonotype was recorded a few times. This rearrangement joins TRBV6-5 to TRBJ1-1, with D maybe TRBD1 (5 bases). The germline V gene has CDR1 MNHEY and CDR2 SVGAGI. The CDR3 spans 14 residues. Between the trimmed V and J ends, which lost 5 bases and 6 bases, there was a span of 16 bases. CDR3 sequence: CASSPHEGKPEAFF. CDR3 coding DNA: TGTGCCAGCAGTCCGCACGAGGGGAAACCTGAAGCTTTCTTT.

The chain uses TRBV20-1 and TRBJ1-5; D may be TRBD1 (5 bases). Trimming stripped 4 bases from V and 2 bases from J, with 21 bases between. This CDR3 contains 17 residues. Germline assignment: CDR1 DFQATT and CDR2 SNEGSKA (reference sequence). CDR3 loop: CSAKGPGRIGGNQPQHF. The CDR3 DNA sequence: TGCAGTGCTAAGGGGCCAGGGAGGATTGGGGGCAATCAGCCCCAGCATTTT.

Details on this clonotype: A much bigger clone sits one base away, suggesting this may be a read error. This chain's CDR3 is CASSLTGGITEAFF. CDR3 in DNA: TGTGCCAGCAGTTTGACAGGGGGCATCACTGAAGCTTTCTTT. The V gene is TRBV27, the J gene TRBJ1-1; the match to TRBD1 covers 10 bases. J lost 4 bases, V lost 3 bases, and 2 bases had no gene match. The CDR3 runs to 14 residues. Germline CDR1 reads MNHEY; CDR2 reads SMNVEV (reference sequence).

The rearrangement joins TRBV7-3 to TRBJ2-2; D ambiguous. This CDR3 region has 14 residues. Trimming left V 3 bases short and J 1 base short, with 6 bases between. CDR1 and CDR2 from the germline V gene are SGHTA and FQGTGA. The CDR3 DNA reads TGTGCCAGCAGCTTGCTCGAGAACACCGGGGAGCTGTTTTTT. Protein product: CASSLLENTGELFF.

This clonotype was counted only a few times. This chain links TRBV5-1 with TRBJ2-3; D tentatively fits TRBD1 or TRBD2 (6 bases each). Germline V gene sequence: CDR1 SGHRS, CDR2 YFSETQ. The V and J ends lost 3 bases and 0 bases respectively, with 14 bases between them. The CDR3 consists of 16 residues. This CDR3 is CASSSLRGVSTDTQYF. CDR3 bases: TGCGCCAGCAGCTCCCTGAGGGGGGTAAGCACAGATACGCAGTATTTT.

With respect to this clonotype: Compared with germline, one end of the junction differs, possibly owing to a read error. The rearrangement joins TRBV12-3 or TRBV12-4 to TRBJ1-2; D remains unclear. This CDR3 region has 13 residues. In DNA form, the CDR3 reads TGTGCCAGAAGCGCTCAGTCTAACAATGGCTACACCTTC. Encoded protein: CARSAQSNNGYTF.

The gene calls are TRBV7-2 and TRBJ2-7; possible D gene TRBD1, 5 bases. The CDR3 length is 16 residues. The V gene's germline CDR1 is SGHTA and CDR2 FQGNSA. V shed 5 bases and J shed 3 bases, with 20 bases lying between them. CDR3 nucleotide sequence: TGTGCCAGCAGCCCCTCCACGACAGCTACTTACTACGAGCAGTACTTC. Translating gives CASSPSTTATYYEQYF.